This TCR beta chain was identified in a study of blood T cell repertoires in COVID-19. The overall study: COVID-19 samples from acute and convalescent phases originated in the United States, Italy and Spain. T cells, B-cell-depleted T cells, or PBMCs provided the cDNA or gDNA that served as material.

The CDR3 length is 14 residues. Trimming cost V 2 bases and J 8 bases, with 12 bases left between them. The V gene's germline CDR1 is SNHLY and CDR2 FYNNEI. Authors' data handling: Reference gene primer amplification gave nucleated cell count estimates. Sequenced by immunoSEQ multiplex PCR; TCRdb stores in-frame clones only, minus some. Clonal size and the V and J genes are those of that table, whereas D and trimming came from the DNA. The table includes around 64,000 clones, roughly 89% detected once. The sequence was obtained from a human donor in a cohort sampled during active COVID-19. The V call is TRBV2, the J call TRBJ1-4; the D gene is possibly TRBD1 (6 bases). Input material: peripheral blood. The CDR3 DNA follows: TGTGCCAGCAGTGAAAGACAGGCCGGGGAAAAACTGTTTTTT. This translates into CASSERQAGEKLFF.